This T cell receptor (beta chain) was identified during a study of control samples from healthy donors and cancer patients. With 2 bases clipped from V and 7 bases from J, the junction kept 5 bases outside the gene matches. CDR3 size: 15 residues. The germline V gene has CDR1 WNHNN and CDR2 SYGVQD (reference sequence). Assay used: immunoSEQ multiplex PCR; TCRdb lists only in-frame clones, some missing. Of tens of thousands of clones in the sample, roughly nine tenths were seen once. The specimen sequenced was blood. The clonotype was recovered from a woman between 70 and 85 years old in good health. The gene calls are TRBV10-1 and TRBJ1-6; 7 positions match TRBD1. CDR3 sequence (DNA): TGCGCCAGCAGTGAGCAACAGGGGCCGAATTCACCCCTCCACTTT. Translation gives CASSEQQGPNSPLHF.